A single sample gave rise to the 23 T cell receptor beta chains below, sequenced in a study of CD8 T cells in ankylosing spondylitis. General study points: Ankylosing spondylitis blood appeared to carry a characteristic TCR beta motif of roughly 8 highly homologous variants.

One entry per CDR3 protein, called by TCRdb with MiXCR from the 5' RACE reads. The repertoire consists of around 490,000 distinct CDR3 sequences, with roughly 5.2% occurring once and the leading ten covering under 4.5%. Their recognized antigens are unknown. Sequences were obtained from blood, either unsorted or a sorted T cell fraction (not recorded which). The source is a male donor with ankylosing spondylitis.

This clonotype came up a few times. The CDR3 loop reads CASSPRGRKLSGANVLTF. The CDR3 DNA reads as TGCGCCAGCAGCCCCCGTGGCAGGAAGCTTTCTGGGGCCAACGTCCTGACTTTC. The chain employs TRBV4-3 and TRBJ2-6; D not certain. The CDR3 has 18 residues. The V end lost 4 bases, the J end lost 1 base, and 17 bases lay between the germline ends. Germline lookup yields CDR1 LGHNA and CDR2 YSLEER.

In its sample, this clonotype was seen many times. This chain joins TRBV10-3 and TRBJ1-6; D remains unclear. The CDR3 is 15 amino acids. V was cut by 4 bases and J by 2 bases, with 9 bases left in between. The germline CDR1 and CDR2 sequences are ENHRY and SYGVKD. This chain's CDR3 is CAISVGSPYNSPLHF. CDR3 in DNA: TGTGCCATCAGTGTAGGGAGCCCCTATAATTCACCCCTCCACTTT.

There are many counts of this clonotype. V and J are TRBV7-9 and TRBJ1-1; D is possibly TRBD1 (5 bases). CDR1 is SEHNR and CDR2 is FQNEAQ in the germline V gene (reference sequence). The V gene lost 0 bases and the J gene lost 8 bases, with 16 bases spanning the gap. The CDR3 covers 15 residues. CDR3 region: CASSLAGTSKEEAFF. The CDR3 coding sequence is TGTGCCAGCAGCTTAGCGGGGACGTCTAAAGAAGAAGCTTTCTTT. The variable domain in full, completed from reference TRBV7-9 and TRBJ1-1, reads DTGVSQNPRHKITKRGQNVTFRCDPISEHNRLYWYRQTLGQGPEFLTYFQNEAQLEKSRLLSDRFSAERPKGSFSTLEIQRTEQGDSAMYLCASSLAGTSKEEAFFGQGTRLTVV.

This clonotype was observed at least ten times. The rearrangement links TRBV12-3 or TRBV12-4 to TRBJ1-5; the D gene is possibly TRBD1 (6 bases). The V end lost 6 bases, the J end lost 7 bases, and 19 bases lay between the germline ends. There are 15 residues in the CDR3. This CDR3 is CASSRQSGGRQPQHF. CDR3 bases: TGTGCCAGCAGCCGACAGTCGGGGGGCCGCCAGCCCCAGCATTTT.

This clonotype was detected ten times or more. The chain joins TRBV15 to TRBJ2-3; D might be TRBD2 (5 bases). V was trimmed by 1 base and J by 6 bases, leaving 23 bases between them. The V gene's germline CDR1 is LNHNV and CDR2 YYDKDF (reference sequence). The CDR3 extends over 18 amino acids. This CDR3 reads CATSRGTAGLLGSDTQYF. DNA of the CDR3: TGTGCCACCAGCAGAGGGACTGCAGGACTCCTCGGTTCGGATACGCAGTATTTT.

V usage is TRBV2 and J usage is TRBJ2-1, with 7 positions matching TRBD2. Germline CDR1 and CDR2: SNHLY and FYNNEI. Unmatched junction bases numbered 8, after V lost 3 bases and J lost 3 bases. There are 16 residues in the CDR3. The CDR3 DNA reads TGTGCCAGCAGTGACGGGGGACTATCCTTCTACAATGAGCAGTTCTTC. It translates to CASSDGGLSFYNEQFF.

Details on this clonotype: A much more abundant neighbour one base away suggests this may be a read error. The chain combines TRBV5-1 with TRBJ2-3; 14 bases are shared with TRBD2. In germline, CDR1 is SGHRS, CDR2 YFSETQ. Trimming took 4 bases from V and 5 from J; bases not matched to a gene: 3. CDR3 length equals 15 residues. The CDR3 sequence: CASSPGLAGGDTQYF. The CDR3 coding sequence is TGCGCCAGCAGCCCCGGACTAGCGGGAGGAGATACGCAGTATTTT.

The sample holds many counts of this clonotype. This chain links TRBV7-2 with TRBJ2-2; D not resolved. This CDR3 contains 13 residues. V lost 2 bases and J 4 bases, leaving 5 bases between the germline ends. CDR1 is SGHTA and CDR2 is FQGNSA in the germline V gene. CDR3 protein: CASSLSATGELFF. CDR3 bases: TGTGCCAGCAGCTTATCTGCCACCGGGGAGCTGTTTTTT. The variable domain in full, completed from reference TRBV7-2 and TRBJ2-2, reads GAGVSQSPSNKVTEKGKDVELRCDPISGHTALYWYRQSLGQGLEFLIYFQGNSAPDKSGLPSDRFSAERTGGSVSTLTIQRTQQEDSAVYLCASSLSATGELFFGEGSRLTVL.

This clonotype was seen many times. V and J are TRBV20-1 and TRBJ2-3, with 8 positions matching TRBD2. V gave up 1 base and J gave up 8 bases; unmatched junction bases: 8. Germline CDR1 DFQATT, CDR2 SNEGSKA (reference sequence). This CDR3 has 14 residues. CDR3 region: CSARVGGGGSTQYF. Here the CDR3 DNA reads TGCAGTGCTAGAGTCGGGGGGGGCGGTTCTACGCAGTATTTT.

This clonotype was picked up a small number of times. This chain's CDR3 is CASSPDYLRGDTQYF. CDR3 DNA sequence: TGTGCCAGCAGCCCAGACTACCTTCGAGGGGATACGCAGTATTTT. The chain combines TRBV14 with TRBJ2-3; weak D call: TRBD2 (5 bases). The CDR3 runs to 15 residues. In germline, CDR1 is SGHDN, CDR2 FVKESK. Trimming removed 4 bases at V and 6 bases at J, with 17 bases between.

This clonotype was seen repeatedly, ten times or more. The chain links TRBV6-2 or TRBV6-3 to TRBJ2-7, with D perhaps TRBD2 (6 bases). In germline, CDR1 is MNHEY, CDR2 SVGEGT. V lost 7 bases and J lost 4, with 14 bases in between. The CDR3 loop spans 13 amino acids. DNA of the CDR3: TGTGCCAGCACCCCTTCGCGGGAATACGAGCAGTACTTC. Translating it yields CASTPSREYEQYF.

CDR3 sequence reads: CASSLDPRREQYF. CDR3 bases: TGTGCCAGCAGCTTAGATCCCCGCCGGGAGCAGTACTTC. The chain uses TRBV11-3 and TRBJ2-7, with D unresolved. Germline V CDR1 and CDR2: SGHNT, YENEEA. V shed 0 bases and J shed 7 bases, with 10 bases lying between them. This CDR3 is built from 13 residues.

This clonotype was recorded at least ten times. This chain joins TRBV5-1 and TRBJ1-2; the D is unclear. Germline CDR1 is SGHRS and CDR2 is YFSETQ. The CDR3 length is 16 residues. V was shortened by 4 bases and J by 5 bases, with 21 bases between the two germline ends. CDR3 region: CASSPSLGAFGYGYTF. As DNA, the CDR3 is TGCGCCAGCAGCCCCTCACTGGGAGCCTTTGGGTATGGCTACACCTTC.

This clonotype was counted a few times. The CDR3 DNA follows: TGTGCCGGATCGGGGGGATCCGCGTACACTGAAGCTTTCTTT. Translated, it gives CAGSGGSAYTEAFF. The chain couples TRBV28 to TRBJ1-1; a possible D gene is TRBD1 (5 bases). V lost 11 bases and J lost 3, with 19 bases in between. Per the germline V gene, CDR1 is MDHEN and CDR2 is SYDVKM. This CDR3 has 14 amino acids.

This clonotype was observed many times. The CDR3 region is CASSLDHSYEQYF. Written as DNA, the CDR3 is TGTGCCAGCAGTTTGGACCACTCCTACGAGCAGTACTTC. V usage is TRBV12-3 or TRBV12-4 and J usage is TRBJ2-7; D unclear. V shed 3 bases and J shed 0 bases, with 6 bases lying between them. CDR3 length: 13 residues.

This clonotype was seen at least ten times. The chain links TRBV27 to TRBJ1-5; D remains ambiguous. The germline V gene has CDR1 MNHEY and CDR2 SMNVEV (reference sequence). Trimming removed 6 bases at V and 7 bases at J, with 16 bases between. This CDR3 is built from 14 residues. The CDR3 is CASSPSSGRQPQHF. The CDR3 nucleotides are TGTGCCAGCAGCCCCTCCTCGGGTCGGCAGCCCCAGCATTTT.

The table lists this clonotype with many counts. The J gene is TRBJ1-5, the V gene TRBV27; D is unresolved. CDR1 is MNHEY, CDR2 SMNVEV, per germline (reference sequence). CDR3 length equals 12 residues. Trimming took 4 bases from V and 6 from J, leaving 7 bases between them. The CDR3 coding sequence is TGTGCCAGCAGTTCTTGGGGTCAGCCCCAGCATTTT. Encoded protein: CASSSWGQPQHF.

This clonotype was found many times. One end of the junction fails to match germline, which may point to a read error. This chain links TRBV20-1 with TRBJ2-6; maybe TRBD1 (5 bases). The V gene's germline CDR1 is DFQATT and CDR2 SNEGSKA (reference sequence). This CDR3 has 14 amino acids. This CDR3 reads CSAPGYSGANVLTF. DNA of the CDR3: TGCAGTGCTCCAGGGTACTCTGGGGCCAACGTGCTGACTTTC.

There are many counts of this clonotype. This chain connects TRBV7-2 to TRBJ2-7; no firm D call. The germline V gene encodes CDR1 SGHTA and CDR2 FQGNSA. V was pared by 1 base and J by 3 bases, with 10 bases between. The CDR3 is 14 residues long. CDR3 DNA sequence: TGTGCCAGCAGCTTAGAGCTGTCCGGCTACGAGCAGTACTTC. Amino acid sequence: CASSLELSGYEQYF.

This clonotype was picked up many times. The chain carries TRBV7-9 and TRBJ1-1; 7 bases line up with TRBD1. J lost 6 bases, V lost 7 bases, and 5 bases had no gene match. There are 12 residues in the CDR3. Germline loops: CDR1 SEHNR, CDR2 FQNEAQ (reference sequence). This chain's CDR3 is CASTLQGAEAFF. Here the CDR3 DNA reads TGTGCCAGCACCCTCCAGGGGGCTGAAGCTTTCTTT.

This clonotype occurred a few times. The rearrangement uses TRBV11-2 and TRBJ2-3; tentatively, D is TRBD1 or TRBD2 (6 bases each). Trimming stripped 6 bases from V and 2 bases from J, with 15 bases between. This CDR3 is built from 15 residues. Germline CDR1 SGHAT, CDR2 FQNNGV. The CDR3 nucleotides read TGTGCCAGCAGGCCACTCGGGGGCCCCACAGATACGCAGTATTTT. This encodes CASRPLGGPTDTQYF.

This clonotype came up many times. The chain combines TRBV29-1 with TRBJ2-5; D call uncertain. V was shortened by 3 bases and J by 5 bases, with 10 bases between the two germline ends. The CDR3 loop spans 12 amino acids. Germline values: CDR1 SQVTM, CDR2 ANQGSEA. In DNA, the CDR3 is TGCAGCGTTGAGACGGGTGAGGAGACCCAGTACTTC. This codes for CSVETGEETQYF.

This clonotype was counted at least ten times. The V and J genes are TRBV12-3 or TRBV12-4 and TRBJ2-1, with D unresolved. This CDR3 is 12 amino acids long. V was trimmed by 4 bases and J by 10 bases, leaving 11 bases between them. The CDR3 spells CASSSRMREQFF. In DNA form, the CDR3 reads TGTGCCAGCAGTTCTCGGATGAGGGAGCAGTTCTTC.